Following are 2 T cell receptor beta chains from one sample sequenced in a study of PD-L1 blockade in urothelial cancer. Sequenced by immunoSEQ multiplex PCR; TCRdb stores in-frame clones only, minus some. The sample has around 47,000 clones, almost 85% seen once. Time point noted: peripheral blood 6 weeks after treatment start. The sequencing used PBMCs, collected around atezolizumab (anti-PD-L1) treatment. The receptors shown here come from a man aged 55 to 70 with urothelial cancer.

This chain connects TRBV5-1 to TRBJ2-7; 9 bases align to TRBD2. J lost 3 bases, V lost 0 bases, and 4 bases had no gene match. CDR3 length: 15 amino acids. CDR1 is SGHRS and CDR2 is YFSETQ in the germline V gene. CDR3 DNA sequence: TGCGCCAGCAGCTTGGGGGCTAGCGGGGTCTACGAGCAGTACTTC. The encoded protein is CASSLGASGVYEQYF. Supplemented by reference TRBV5-1 and TRBJ2-7, the full variable domain reads KAGVTQTPRYLIKTRGQQVTLSCSPISGHRSVSWYQQTPGQGLQFLFEYFSETQRNKGNFPGRFSGRQFSNSRSEMNVSTLELGDSALYLCASSLGASGVYEQYFGPGTRLTVT.

Points on this clone: The identical CDR3 is also encoded by other nucleotide sequences in the sample. This chain joins TRBV7-9 and TRBJ2-2, with 8 bases that match TRBD1. After removal of 5 bases from V and 0 bases from J, the junction contained 5 bases not matched to a gene. CDR1 SEHNR and CDR2 FQNEAQ come from the germline V gene (reference sequence). This CDR3 contains 16 residues. DNA for the CDR3: TGTGCCAGCAGCCCCTGGACAGGGCCGAACACCGGGGAGCTGTTTTTT. It is translated as CASSPWTGPNTGELFF.